This TCR beta chain originates from a study of T-cell reconstitution after alpha-beta-depleted transplantation in children. The table lists this clonotype with a few counts. The authors prepared the TCRbeta library with unique molecular identifiers. TCRdb ran MiXCR on the PCR reads and lists one entry per CDR3 protein. This sample has about 610,000 distinct CDR3 sequences, with 8% to 11% found just once. Germline V gene lookup returns CDR1 LGHNT and CDR2 FRNRAP. CDR3 length equals 13 residues. This receptor was identified in a human donor who donated a stem cell graft to a child with acute myeloid leukemia. This sequence joins TRBV12-5 and TRBJ2-3; TRBD1 might be the D (6 bases). The specimen was PBMCs from the stem cell graft donor, collected from the stem cell graft. CDR3 protein: CGAGGGRTDTQYF. The CDR3 region has the DNA TGTGGGGCTGGGGGCGGACGCACAGATACGCAGTATTTT.